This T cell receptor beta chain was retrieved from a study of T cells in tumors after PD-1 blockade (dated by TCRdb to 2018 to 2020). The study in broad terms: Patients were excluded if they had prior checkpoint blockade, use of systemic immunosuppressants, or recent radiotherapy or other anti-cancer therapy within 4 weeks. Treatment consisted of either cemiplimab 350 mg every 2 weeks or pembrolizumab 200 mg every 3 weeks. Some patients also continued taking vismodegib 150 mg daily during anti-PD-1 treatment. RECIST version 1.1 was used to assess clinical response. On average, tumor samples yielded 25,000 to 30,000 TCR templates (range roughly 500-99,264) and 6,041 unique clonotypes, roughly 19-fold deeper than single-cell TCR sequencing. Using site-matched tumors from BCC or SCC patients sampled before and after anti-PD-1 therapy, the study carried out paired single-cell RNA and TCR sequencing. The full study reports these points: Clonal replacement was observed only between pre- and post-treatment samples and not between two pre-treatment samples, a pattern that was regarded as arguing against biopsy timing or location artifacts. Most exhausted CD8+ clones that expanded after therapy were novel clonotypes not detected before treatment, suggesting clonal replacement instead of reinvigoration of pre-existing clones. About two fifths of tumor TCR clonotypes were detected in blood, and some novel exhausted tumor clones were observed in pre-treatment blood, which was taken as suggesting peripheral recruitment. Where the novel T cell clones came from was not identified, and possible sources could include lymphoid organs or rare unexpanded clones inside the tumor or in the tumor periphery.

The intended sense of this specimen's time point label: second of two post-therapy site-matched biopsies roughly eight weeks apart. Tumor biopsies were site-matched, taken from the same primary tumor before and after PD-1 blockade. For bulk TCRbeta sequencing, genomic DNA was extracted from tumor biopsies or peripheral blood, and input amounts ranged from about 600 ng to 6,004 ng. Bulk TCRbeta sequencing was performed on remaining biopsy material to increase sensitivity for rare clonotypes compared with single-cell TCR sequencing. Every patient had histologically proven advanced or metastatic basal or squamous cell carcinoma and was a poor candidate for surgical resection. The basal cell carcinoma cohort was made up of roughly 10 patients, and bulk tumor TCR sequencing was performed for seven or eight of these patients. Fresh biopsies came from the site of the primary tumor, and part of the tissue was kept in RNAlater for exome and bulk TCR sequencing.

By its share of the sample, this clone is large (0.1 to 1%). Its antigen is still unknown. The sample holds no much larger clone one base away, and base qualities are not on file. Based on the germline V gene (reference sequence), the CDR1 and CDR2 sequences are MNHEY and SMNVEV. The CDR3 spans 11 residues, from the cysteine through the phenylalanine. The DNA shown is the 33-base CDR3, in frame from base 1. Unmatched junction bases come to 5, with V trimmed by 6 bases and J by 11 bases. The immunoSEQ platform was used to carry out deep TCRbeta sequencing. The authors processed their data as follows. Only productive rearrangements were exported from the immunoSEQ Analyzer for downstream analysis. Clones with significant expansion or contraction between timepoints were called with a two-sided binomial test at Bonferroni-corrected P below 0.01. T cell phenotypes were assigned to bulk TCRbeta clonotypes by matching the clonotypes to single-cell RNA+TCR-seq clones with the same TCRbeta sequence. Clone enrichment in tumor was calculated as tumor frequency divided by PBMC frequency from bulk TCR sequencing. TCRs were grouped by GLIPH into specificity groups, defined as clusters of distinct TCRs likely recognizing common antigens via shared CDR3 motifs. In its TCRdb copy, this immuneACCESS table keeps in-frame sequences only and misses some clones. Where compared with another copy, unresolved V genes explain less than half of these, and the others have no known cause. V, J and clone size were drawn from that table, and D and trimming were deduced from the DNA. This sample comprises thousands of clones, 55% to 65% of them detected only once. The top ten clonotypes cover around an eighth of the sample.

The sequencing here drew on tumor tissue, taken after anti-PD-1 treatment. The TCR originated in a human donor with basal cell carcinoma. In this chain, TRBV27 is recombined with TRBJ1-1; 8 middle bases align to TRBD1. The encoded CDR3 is CASRTGEGAFF. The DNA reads TGTGCCAGCAGGACAGGGGAAGGTGCTTTCTTT.